What follows are 7 T cell receptor beta chains derived from one specimen sequenced in a study of T cell changes during pregnancy in multiple sclerosis. Method: immunoSEQ multiplex PCR; TCRdb's copy keeps in-frame clones and lacks some. The table includes about 66,000 clones, roughly nine tenths detected once. The sample here was CD8+ T cells from peripheral blood mononuclear cells, taken before pregnancy. The receptors come from a female donor with multiple sclerosis, enrolled in a pregnancy study.

The rearrangement joins TRBV7-2 to TRBJ2-1; D unclear. This CDR3 has 12 amino acids. Germline CDR1 is SGHTA and CDR2 is FQGNSA. V was cut by 6 bases and J by 9 bases, with 12 bases left in between. Here the CDR3 DNA reads TGTGCCAGCAGTTCTCGTTTCTTTGAGCAGTTCTTC. This sequence encodes CASSSRFFEQFF.

The chain combines TRBV30 with TRBJ1-3; TRBD1 matches 10 bases. CDR1 GTSNPN and CDR2 SVGIG come from the germline V gene (reference sequence). V lost 5 bases, J lost 0 bases, and 4 bases stayed unmatched. CDR3 length: 15 residues. CDR3 coding DNA: TGTGCCTGGGACAGGGGGCCGACCTCTGGAAACACCATATATTTT. Translated, it gives CAWDRGPTSGNTIYF.

The V gene is TRBV2, the J gene TRBJ2-3, with a possible D match to TRBD2 (6 bases). CDR1 and CDR2 (germline): SNHLY, FYNNEI. V was trimmed by 0 bases and J by 6 bases, leaving 13 bases between them. The CDR3 spans 15 residues. The CDR3 reads CASSEARGVIDTQYF. In DNA, the CDR3 is TGTGCCAGCAGTGAAGCGCGCGGGGTAATCGATACGCAGTATTTT.

This sequence joins TRBV5-4 and TRBJ1-3; the D gene is possibly TRBD1 (5 bases). Trimming removed 1 base from V and 3 bases from J, with 8 bases in between. Germline loops: CDR1 SGHNT, CDR2 YYREEE (reference sequence). The CDR3 consists of 14 residues. The CDR3 nucleotides read TGTGCCAGCAGCTTGAAGGGGCTTGGAAACACCATATATTTT. Its translation is CASSLKGLGNTIYF.

This chain uses TRBV27 with TRBJ2-1; 10 bases agree with TRBD2. Trimming at V came to 4 bases and at J to 4 bases, leaving 4 bases not matched to a gene. From germline, CDR1 is MNHEY and CDR2 SMNVEV (reference sequence). CDR3 length equals 15 residues. The DNA for the CDR3 is TGTGCCAGCAGTTCGCTAGCGGGGGTTTACAATGAGCAGTTCTTC. Translating it yields CASSSLAGVYNEQFF.

The chain is built from TRBV13 and TRBJ2-7; D might be TRBD2 (6 bases). CDR3 length: 15 amino acids. CDR1 and CDR2 from the germline V gene are PRHDT and FYEKMQ (reference sequence). V shed 5 bases and J shed 0 bases, with 14 bases lying between them. CDR3 amino acids: CASSPPSAHSYEQYF. In nucleotides, the CDR3 is TGTGCCAGCAGCCCACCTAGCGCACACTCCTACGAGCAGTACTTC.

The chain combines TRBV7-6 with TRBJ1-2, with D perhaps matching TRBD1 (5 bases). Per the germline V gene, CDR1 is SGHVS and CDR2 is FNYEAQ. The V gene lost 5 bases and the J gene lost 5 bases, with 15 bases spanning the gap. The CDR3 contains 14 residues. The CDR3 here is CASSLNQGGYGYTF. The CDR3 DNA reads TGTGCCAGCAGCCTTAACCAGGGTGGTTATGGCTACACCTTC.